Below are 11 T cell receptor beta chains sequenced from a single sample in a study of human T cells and chemical hapten exposure. The time point denotes: patch test 1, 2 weeks after DPC sensitization. Noted treatment: therapeutic diphenylcyclopropenone sensitization with weekly scalp DPC. Unfractionated whole blood served as the source for total RNA extraction. TCRdb fed the RACE reads into MiXCR, producing one record per CDR3 protein. The sample has roughly 52,000 distinct CDR3 sequences; approximately 9.9% are singletons. The sequencing here drew on whole blood, taken in connection with sensitization to the hapten diphenylcyclopropenone (DPC). All receptors come from a middle-aged woman with alopecia areata. Some clones in this sample may be carry-over from other donors' samples.

This clonotype has at least ten counts. V and J are TRBV28 and TRBJ1-6, with D uncertain. Germline-derived CDR1 and CDR2 are MDHEN and SYDVKM. The CDR3 is 12 amino acids. V shed 3 bases and J shed 11 bases, with 8 bases lying between them. CDR3: CASSFRETPLHF. CDR3 in DNA: TGTGCCAGCAGTTTTCGGGAAACACCCCTCCACTTT. The full variable domain, with the rest looked up from reference TRBV28 and TRBJ1-6, is DVKVTQSSRYLVKRTGEKVFLECVQDMDHENMFWYRQDPGLGLRLIYFSYDVKMKEKGDIPEGYSVSREKKERFSLILESASTNQTSMYLCASSFRETPLHFGNGTRLTVT.

The V gene is TRBV29-1, the J gene TRBJ2-5; possible D gene TRBD1, 6 bases. Germline V gene data show CDR1 as SQVTM and CDR2 as ANQGSEA. V gave up 4 bases and J gave up 3 bases, with 12 bases separating them. The CDR3 extends over 13 amino acids. This chain's CDR3 is CSVVLQGKETQYF. The DNA for the CDR3 is TGCAGCGTTGTCCTACAGGGAAAAGAGACCCAGTACTTC. The full variable domain, with the rest looked up from reference TRBV29-1 and TRBJ2-5, is SAVISQKPSRDICQRGTSLTIQCQVDSQVTMMFWYRQQPGQSLTLIATANQGSEATYESGFVIDKFPISRPNLTFSTLTVSNMSPEDSSIYLCSVVLQGKETQYFGPGTRLLVL.

This clonotype turned up a few times. This chain joins TRBV29-1 and TRBJ1-5, with D possibly being TRBD1 (5 bases). V was trimmed by 4 bases and J by 7 bases, leaving 5 bases between them. Germline V lookup: CDR1 SQVTM, CDR2 ANQGSEA. This CDR3 has 10 amino acids. CDR3 amino acids: CSVGDQPQHF. For the CDR3, the DNA is TGCAGCGTTGGGGACCAGCCCCAGCATTTT.

This clonotype was counted at least ten times. The chain recombines TRBV2 with TRBJ2-1; possibly TRBD2 for D (5 bases). The CDR3 has 14 amino acids. The V end was cut by 5 bases, the J end by 0 bases, with 8 bases between. CDR1 SNHLY and CDR2 FYNNEI come from the germline V gene. The CDR3 sequence is CASSRESSYNEQFF. CDR3 nucleotide sequence: TGTGCCAGCAGTCGGGAATCCTCCTACAATGAGCAGTTCTTC.

This clonotype was recorded many times. This chain connects TRBV3-1 to TRBJ1-3, with D unresolved. This CDR3 contains 15 residues. Germline V gene data show CDR1 as LGHDT and CDR2 as YNNKEL (reference sequence). Trimming took 1 base from V and 0 from J, leaving 7 bases between them. The CDR3 nucleotides are TGTGCCAGCAGCCAAGCAGGTTCCTCTGGAAACACCATATATTTT. It codes for CASSQAGSSGNTIYF.

The rearrangement links TRBV24-1 to TRBJ2-3; D is perhaps TRBD1 (6 bases). The CDR3 totals 13 residues. Germline V lookup: CDR1 KGHDR, CDR2 SFDVKD. Trimming cost V 12 bases and J 2 bases, with 14 bases left between them. The chain's CDR3 is CASQTGITDTQYF. DNA of the CDR3: TGTGCCTCCCAGACAGGAATCACAGATACGCAGTATTTT.

This clonotype was seen repeatedly, ten times or more. This rearrangement joins TRBV12-3 or TRBV12-4 to TRBJ2-7; D is unclear. The V and J ends lost 6 bases and 9 bases respectively, with 21 bases between them. This CDR3 spans 14 amino acids. The CDR3 sequence: CASSQWTLRGRQYF. Written as DNA, the CDR3 is TGTGCCAGCAGCCAATGGACCCTCCGAGGTCGGCAGTACTTC.

This clonotype was observed a handful of times. The rearrangement joins TRBV4-1 to TRBJ2-1; D not resolved. The CDR3 is 13 amino acids. Germline values: CDR1 MGHRA, CDR2 YSYEKL. V was trimmed by 3 bases and J by 3 bases, leaving 6 bases between them. CDR3 protein: CASSHGSYNEQFF. The CDR3 DNA reads TGCGCCAGCAGCCACGGCAGCTACAATGAGCAGTTCTTC.

This clonotype was counted many times. The chain carries TRBV4-3 and TRBJ2-7, with a possible D match to TRBD1 (6 bases). CDR1 is LGHNA, CDR2 YSLEER, per germline. CDR3 length: 14 amino acids. V lost 0 bases and J 3 bases, leaving 9 bases between the germline ends. CDR3 sequence reads: CASSQEDSNYEQYF. The CDR3, as DNA: TGCGCCAGCAGCCAAGAGGACAGTAACTACGAGCAGTACTTC.

The J gene is TRBJ2-7, the V gene TRBV6-6; 12 nucleotides line up with TRBD2. The CDR3 contains 16 residues. CDR1 and CDR2 from the germline V gene are MNHNY and SVGAGI (reference sequence). The V gene end was trimmed by 1 base and the J gene end by 2 bases; junction bases not matched to a gene: 3. CDR3 sequence reads: CASSYLGLAGAYEQYV. The DNA for the CDR3 is TGTGCCAGCAGTTACTTGGGACTAGCGGGCGCCTACGAGCAGTACGTC.

CDR3 in amino acids: CASLEGNTIYF. The CDR3, as DNA: TGTGCCAGCTTGGAGGGGAACACCATATATTTT. The chain is built from TRBV10-3 and TRBJ1-3; D perhaps matches TRBD1 (5 bases). Germline V CDR1 and CDR2: ENHRY, SYGVKD. Trimming took 10 bases from V and 7 from J, leaving 11 bases between them. The CDR3 sequence is 11 residues long.